This TCR beta chain was observed in a study of early T cells in non-severe SARS-CoV-2 infection. CDR3 size: 15 residues. J was trimmed by 8 bases and V by 5 bases; bases with no gene match: 8. Germline V gives CDR1 SGHAT, CDR2 FQNNGV. Unique molecular identifier tags were affixed to discrete cDNA molecules. TCRdb independently ran MiXCR on the 5' RACE reads; one entry per CDR3 protein. The table lists about 34,000 distinct CDR3 sequences, roughly 5.7% of them singletons, with roughly 7.5% in the top ten. Many counts were recorded for this clonotype. The source is an adult who was a healthcare worker with PCR-confirmed SARS-CoV-2 infection or an uninfected control (not recorded which). The sample consisted of whole blood. The rearrangement joins TRBV11-2 to TRBJ2-1, with TRBD2 matching over 11 bases. For the CDR3, the DNA is TGTGCCAGCAGCGTCGAGGGACTAGCGGTCGATGAGCAGTTCTTC. It codes for CASSVEGLAVDEQFF. The complete variable domain, with remaining parts taken from reference TRBV11-2 and TRBJ2-1, reads EAGVAQSPRYKIIEKRQSVAFWCNPISGHATLYWYQQILGQGPKLLIQFQNNGVVDDSQLPKDRFSAERLKGVDSTLKIQPAKLEDSAVYLCASSVEGLAVDEQFFGPGTRLTVL.